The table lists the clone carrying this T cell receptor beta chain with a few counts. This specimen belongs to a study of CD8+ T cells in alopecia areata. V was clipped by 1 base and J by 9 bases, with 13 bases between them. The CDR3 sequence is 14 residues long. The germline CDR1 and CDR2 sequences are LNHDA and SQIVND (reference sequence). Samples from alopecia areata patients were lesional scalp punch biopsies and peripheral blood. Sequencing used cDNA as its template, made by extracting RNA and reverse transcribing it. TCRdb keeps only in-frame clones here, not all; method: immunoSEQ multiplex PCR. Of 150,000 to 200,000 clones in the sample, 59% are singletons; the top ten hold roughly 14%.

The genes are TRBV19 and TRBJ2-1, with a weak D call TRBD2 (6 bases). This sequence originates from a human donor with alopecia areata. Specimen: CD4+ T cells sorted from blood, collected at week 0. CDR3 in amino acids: CASSIVSGDPEQFF. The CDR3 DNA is TGTGCCAGTAGTATAGTATCGGGGGATCCTGAGCAGTTCTTC.